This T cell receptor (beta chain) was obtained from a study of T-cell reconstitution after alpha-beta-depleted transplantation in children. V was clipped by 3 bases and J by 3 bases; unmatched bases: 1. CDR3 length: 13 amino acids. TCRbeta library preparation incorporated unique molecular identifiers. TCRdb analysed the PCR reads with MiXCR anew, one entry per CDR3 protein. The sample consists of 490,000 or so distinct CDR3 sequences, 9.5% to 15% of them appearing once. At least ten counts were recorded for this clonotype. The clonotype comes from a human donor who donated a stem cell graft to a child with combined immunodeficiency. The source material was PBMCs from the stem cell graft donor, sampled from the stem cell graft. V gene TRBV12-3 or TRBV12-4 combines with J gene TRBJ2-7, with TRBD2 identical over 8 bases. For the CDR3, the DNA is TGTGCCAGCAGTTTTACTAGCGGCTACGAGCAGTACTTC. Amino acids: CASSFTSGYEQYF.